This TCR beta chain was recorded in a study of blood T cell repertoires in COVID-19. The germline CDR1 and CDR2 sequences are MNHEY and SMNVEV (reference sequence). The CDR3 contains 14 residues. The V gene end was trimmed by 6 bases and the J gene end by 5 bases; junction bases not matched to a gene: 6. Data came from immunoSEQ multiplex PCR; TCRdb stores just in-frame clones and leaves some out. The sample yields some 90,000 clones, 75% to 85% seen once. The genes are TRBV27 and TRBJ2-3; TRBD1 matches 9 bases. Sequenced input: peripheral blood. The clonotype was recovered from a woman between 65 and 79 years old with acute or convalescent COVID-19. The CDR3 sequence is CASRKTGGGDTQYF. CDR3 in DNA: TGTGCCAGCAGGAAGACAGGGGGGGGAGATACGCAGTATTTT.